This TCR beta chain was captured by sequencing in a study of blood T cells in healthy people across ages. The length of the CDR3 is 18 residues. Germline CDR1 LGHNA, CDR2 YNFKEQ. Overall study results and limits: Without sorted subsets, naive and antigen-experienced compartments could not be conclusively compared. Versus aged donors, long-lived donors had higher diversity and more naive CD4+ cells.

Researchers isolated at least 6 million PBMCs per sample. The authors ran a second PCR of roughly 6 to 11 cycles using a sample-barcoded 5' primer and a J-beta primer mix. The authors tagged each cDNA molecule using a template-switch adaptor with 12 random nucleotides. TCRdb called the 5' RACE reads again in MiXCR, with one record for every CDR3 protein. This table holds 650,000 to 900,000 distinct CDR3 sequences, approximately 67% found once. Details on this clonotype: What it binds is unknown.

The chain joins TRBV4-2 to TRBJ2-7; 12 bases line up with TRBD2. The J call is in doubt because the DNA end fits TRBJ2-5 better. This TCR derives from a man aged 30-40 years in good health. The sample taken for sequencing was blood. CDR3 DNA: TGTGCCAGCAGCCAAGATCTTGGATCTAGCGGGGGGGCCGGGACCCAGTACTTC. It yields the protein CASSQDLGSSGGAGTQYF.